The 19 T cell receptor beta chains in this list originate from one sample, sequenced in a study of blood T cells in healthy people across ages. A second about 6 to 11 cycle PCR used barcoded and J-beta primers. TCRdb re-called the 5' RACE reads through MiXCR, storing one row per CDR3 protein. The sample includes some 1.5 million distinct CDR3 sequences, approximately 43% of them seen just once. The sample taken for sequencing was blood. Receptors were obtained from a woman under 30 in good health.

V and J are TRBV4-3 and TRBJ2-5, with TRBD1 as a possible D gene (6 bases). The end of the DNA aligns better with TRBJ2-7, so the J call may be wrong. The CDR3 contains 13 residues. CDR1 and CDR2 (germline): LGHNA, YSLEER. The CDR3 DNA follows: TGCGCCAGCAGCACCAACGACAGGTACGAGCAGTACTTC. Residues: CASSTNDRYEQYF.

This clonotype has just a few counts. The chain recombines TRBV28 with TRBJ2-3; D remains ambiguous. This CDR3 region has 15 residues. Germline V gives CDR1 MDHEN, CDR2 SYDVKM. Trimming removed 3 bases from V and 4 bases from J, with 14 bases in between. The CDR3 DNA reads TGTGCCAGCAGTTTCGAGGCTATTGGTGCAGATACGCAGTATTTT. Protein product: CASSFEAIGADTQYF. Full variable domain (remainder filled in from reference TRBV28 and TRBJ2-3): DVKVTQSSRYLVKRTGEKVFLECVQDMDHENMFWYRQDPGLGLRLIYFSYDVKMKEKGDIPEGYSVSREKKERFSLILESASTNQTSMYLCASSFEAIGADTQYFGPGTRLTVL.

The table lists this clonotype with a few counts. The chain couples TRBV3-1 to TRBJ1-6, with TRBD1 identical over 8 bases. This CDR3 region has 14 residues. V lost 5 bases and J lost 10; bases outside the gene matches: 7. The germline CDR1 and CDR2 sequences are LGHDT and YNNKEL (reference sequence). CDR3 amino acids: CASSSDRETSPLHF. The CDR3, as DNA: TGTGCCAGCAGCTCGGACAGGGAGACCTCACCCCTCCACTTT.

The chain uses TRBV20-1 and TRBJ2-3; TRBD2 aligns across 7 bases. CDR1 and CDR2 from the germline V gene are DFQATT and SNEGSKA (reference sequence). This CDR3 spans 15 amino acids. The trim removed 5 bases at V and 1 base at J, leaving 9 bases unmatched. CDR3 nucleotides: TGCAGTGCTGCGTGGACTAGGAAGGGCACAGATACGCAGTATTTT. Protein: CSAAWTRKGTDTQYF.

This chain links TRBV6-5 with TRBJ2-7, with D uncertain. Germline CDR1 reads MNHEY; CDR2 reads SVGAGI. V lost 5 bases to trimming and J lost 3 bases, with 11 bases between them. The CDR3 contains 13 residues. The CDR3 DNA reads TGTGCCAGCAGTCTTCAGTACGGCTACGAGCAGTACTTC. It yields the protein CASSLQYGYEQYF.

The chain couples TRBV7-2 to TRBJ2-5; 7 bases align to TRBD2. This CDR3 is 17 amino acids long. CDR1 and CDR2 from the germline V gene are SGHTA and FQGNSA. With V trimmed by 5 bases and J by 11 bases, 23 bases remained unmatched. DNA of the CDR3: TGTGCCAGCAGCCTCCCGATCTCGGGCGGGAGTTACAATGAGCAGTACTTC. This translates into CASSLPISGGSYNEQYF.

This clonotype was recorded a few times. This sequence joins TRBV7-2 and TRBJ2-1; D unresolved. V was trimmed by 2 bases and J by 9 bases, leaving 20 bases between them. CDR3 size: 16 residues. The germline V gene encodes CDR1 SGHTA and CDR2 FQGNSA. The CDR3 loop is CASSLMSTYPITEQFF. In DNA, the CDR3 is TGTGCCAGCAGCTTAATGTCCACTTACCCAATTACTGAGCAGTTCTTC.

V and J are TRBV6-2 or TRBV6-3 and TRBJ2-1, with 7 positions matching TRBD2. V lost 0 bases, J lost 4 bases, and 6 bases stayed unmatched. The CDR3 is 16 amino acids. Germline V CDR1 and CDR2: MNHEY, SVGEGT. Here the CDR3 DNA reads TGTGCCAGCAGTTACTCACCAGCGGGACTTTACAATGAGCAGTTCTTC. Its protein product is CASSYSPAGLYNEQFF.

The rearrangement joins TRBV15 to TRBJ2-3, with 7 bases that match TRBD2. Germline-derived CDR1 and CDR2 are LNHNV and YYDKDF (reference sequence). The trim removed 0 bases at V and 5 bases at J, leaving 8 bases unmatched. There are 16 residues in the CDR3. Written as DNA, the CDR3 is TGTGCCACCAGCAGAGAAACTAGCGTGGGAGTAGATACGCAGTATTTT. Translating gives CATSRETSVGVDTQYF.

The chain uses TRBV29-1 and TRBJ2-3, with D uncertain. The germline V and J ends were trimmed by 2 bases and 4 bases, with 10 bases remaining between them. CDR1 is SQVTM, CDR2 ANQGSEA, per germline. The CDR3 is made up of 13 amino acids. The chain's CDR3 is CSVEPQRADTQYF. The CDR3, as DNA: TGCAGCGTTGAACCCCAGCGTGCAGATACGCAGTATTTT.

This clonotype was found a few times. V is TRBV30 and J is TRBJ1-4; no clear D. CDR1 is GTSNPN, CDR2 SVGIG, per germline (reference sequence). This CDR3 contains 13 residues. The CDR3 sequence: CAITVNNNEKLFF. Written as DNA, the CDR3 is TGTGCTATAACAGTCAACAATAATGAAAAACTGTTTTTT.

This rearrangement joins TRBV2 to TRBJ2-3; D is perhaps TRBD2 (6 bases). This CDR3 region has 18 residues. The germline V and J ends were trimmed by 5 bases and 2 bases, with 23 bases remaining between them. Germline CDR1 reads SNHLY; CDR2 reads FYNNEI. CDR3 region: CASSPGRIGDSPTDTQYF. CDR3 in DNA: TGTGCCAGCAGTCCAGGCAGGATAGGGGACTCTCCCACAGATACGCAGTATTTT.

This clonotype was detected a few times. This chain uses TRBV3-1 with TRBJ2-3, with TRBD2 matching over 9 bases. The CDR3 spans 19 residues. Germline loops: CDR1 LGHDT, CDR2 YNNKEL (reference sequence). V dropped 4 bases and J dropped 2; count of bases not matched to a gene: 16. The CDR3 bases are TGTGCCAGCAGCCTAGCTAAGGGGGGTAGCGGGGGTTACACAGATACGCAGTATTTT. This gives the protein CASSLAKGGSGGYTDTQYF.

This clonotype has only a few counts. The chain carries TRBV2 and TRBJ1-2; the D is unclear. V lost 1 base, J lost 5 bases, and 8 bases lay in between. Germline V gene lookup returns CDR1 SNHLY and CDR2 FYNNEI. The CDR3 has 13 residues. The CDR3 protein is CASSEDRFYGYTF. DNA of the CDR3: TGTGCCAGCAGTGAAGACCGGTTTTATGGCTACACCTTC.

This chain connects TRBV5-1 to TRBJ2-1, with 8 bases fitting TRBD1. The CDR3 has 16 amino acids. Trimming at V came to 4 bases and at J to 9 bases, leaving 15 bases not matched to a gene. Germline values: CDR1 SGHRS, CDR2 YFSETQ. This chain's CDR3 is CASSLIATGDFIEQFF. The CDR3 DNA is TGCGCCAGCAGCCTAATTGCGACAGGGGATTTCATTGAGCAGTTCTTC. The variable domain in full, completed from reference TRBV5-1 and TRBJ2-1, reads KAGVTQTPRYLIKTRGQQVTLSCSPISGHRSVSWYQQTPGQGLQFLFEYFSETQRNKGNFPGRFSGRQFSNSRSEMNVSTLELGDSALYLCASSLIATGDFIEQFFGPGTRLTVL.

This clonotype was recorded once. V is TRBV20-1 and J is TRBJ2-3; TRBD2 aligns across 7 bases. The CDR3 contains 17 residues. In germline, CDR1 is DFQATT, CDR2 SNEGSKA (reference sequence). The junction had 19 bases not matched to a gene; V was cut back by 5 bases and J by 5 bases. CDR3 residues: CSAAPGLTGLRGDTQYF. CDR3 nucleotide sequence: TGCAGTGCTGCGCCGGGACTAACGGGATTAAGGGGAGATACGCAGTATTTT.

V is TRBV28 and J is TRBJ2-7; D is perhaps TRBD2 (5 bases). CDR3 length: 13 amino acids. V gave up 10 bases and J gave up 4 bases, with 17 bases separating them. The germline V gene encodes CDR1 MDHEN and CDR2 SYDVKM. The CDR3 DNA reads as TGTGCCACTGCGAGCGGTGATGCTTACGAGCAGTACTTC. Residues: CATASGDAYEQYF.

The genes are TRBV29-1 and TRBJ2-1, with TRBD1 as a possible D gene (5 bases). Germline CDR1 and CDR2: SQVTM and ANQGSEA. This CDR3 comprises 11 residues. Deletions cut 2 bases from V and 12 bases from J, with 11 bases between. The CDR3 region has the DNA TGCAGCGTTGAAATCCAGGGTCGGCAGTTCTTC. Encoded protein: CSVEIQGRQFF.

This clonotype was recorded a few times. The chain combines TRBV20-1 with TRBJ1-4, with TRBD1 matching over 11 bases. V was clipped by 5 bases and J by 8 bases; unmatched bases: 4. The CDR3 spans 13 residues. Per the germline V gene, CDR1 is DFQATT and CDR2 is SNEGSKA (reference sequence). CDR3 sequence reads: CSAPDRGHEKLFF. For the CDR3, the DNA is TGCAGTGCTCCGGACAGGGGGCACGAAAAACTGTTTTTT.